A selection of T cell receptor beta chains follows, all from one sample in a study of blood T cell dynamics during melanoma immunotherapy. Assay: immunoSEQ multiplex PCR; the TCRdb copy retains only in-frame clones and omits some. The sample has some 10,000 clones; 75% to 90% are singletons. This material consisted of blood, taken from a patient treated with checkpoint blockade. The origin of the receptors is a human donor with melanoma. Both conserved end residues are part of each CDR3. D genes are given only for firm matches. Rows give clone size only sometimes, using once, few, many, or a class for an expanded clone.

d_gene: TRBD1
v_gene: TRBV19
j_gene: TRBJ1-4
abundance: NA
CDR3aa: CASSIQGINEKLFF
CDR3nt: TGTGCCAGTAGCATACAGGGGATTAATGAAAAACTGTTTTTT

d_gene: TRBD1
v_gene: TRBV5-6
j_gene: TRBJ2-7
abundance: once
CDR3aa: CASSLRQGDYEQYF
CDR3nt: TGTGCCAGCAGCTTGAGGCAGGGGGACTACGAGCAGTACTTC

d_gene: NA
v_gene: TRBV9
j_gene: TRBJ1-6
abundance: NA
CDR3aa: CASSVEANPAVDSPLHF
CDR3nt: TGTGCCAGCAGCGTAGAAGCCAATCCGGCGGTGGATTCACCCCTCCACTTT

d_gene: NA
v_gene: TRBV2
j_gene: TRBJ1-1
abundance: NA
CDR3aa: CASSESPAMNTEAFF
CDR3nt: TGTGCCAGCAGTGAATCCCCAGCGATGAACACTGAAGCTTTCTTT

d_gene: NA
v_gene: TRBV4-1
j_gene: TRBJ1-3
abundance: NA
CDR3aa: CASKIQEGDSGNTIYF
CDR3nt: TGCGCCAGCAAGATTCAAGAGGGGGACTCTGGAAACACCATATATTTT

d_gene: NA
v_gene: TRBV11-2
j_gene: TRBJ2-3
abundance: NA
CDR3aa: CASSPDRGWTQYF
CDR3nt: TGTGCCAGCAGCCCGGACAGAGGGTGGACGCAGTATTTT

d_gene: NA
v_gene: TRBV6-6
j_gene: TRBJ1-5
abundance: NA
CDR3aa: CASSPDGGSQPQHF
CDR3nt: TGTGCCAGCAGTCCCGACGGAGGGAGTCAGCCCCAGCATTTT

d_gene: NA
v_gene: TRBV5-1
j_gene: TRBJ2-5
abundance: NA
CDR3aa: CASSLDTSQETQYF
CDR3nt: TGCGCCAGCAGCTTGGATACAAGCCAAGAGACCCAGTACTTC

d_gene: NA
v_gene: TRBV6-4
j_gene: TRBJ1-1
abundance: NA
CDR3aa: CASSEGMGREAFF
CDR3nt: TGTGCCAGCAGTGAGGGTATGGGCAGGGAAGCTTTCTTT

d_gene: NA
v_gene: TRBV6-5
j_gene: TRBJ2-5
abundance: NA
CDR3aa: CASTGRQETQYF
CDR3nt: TGTGCCAGCACAGGGCGACAAGAGACCCAGTACTTC

d_gene: NA
v_gene: TRBV19
j_gene: TRBJ1-5
abundance: NA
CDR3aa: CASSEVVINQPQHF
CDR3nt: TGTGCCAGTAGTGAGGTGGTGATCAATCAGCCCCAGCATTTT

d_gene: TRBD1
v_gene: TRBV4-3
j_gene: TRBJ1-4
abundance: NA
CDR3aa: CASSQDRNRGARLFF
CDR3nt: TGCGCCAGCAGCCAAGATAGGAACAGGGGGGCGCGACTGTTTTTT

d_gene: TRBD2
v_gene: TRBV4-3
j_gene: TRBJ2-2
abundance: NA
CDR3aa: CASSPGLAGGPDTGELFF
CDR3nt: TGCGCCAGCAGCCCGGGACTAGCGGGGGGGCCCGACACCGGGGAGCTGTTTTTT

d_gene: TRBD1
v_gene: TRBV11-2
j_gene: TRBJ1-2
abundance: NA
CDR3aa: CASSYTTGRNYGYTF
CDR3nt: TGTGCCAGCAGCTATACGACAGGGAGGAACTATGGCTACACCTTC

d_gene: TRBD1
v_gene: TRBV5-1
j_gene: TRBJ1-2
abundance: NA
CDR3aa: CASSDDRVGYAF
CDR3nt: TGCGCCAGCAGCGACGACAGGGTCGGCTACGCCTTC

d_gene: TRBD1
v_gene: TRBV19
j_gene: TRBJ1-4
abundance: once
CDR3aa: CASSGTGMGVGEKLFF
CDR3nt: TGTGCCAGTAGTGGGACAGGGATGGGTGTTGGTGAAAAACTGTTTTTT

d_gene: NA
v_gene: TRBV29-1
j_gene: TRBJ2-3
abundance: once
CDR3aa: CSVGGKGGSDTQYF
CDR3nt: TGCAGCGTAGGAGGGAAGGGTGGGTCAGATACGCAGTATTTT

d_gene: TRBD2
v_gene: TRBV5-1
j_gene: TRBJ2-2
abundance: NA
CDR3aa: CASSLTSGATGELFF
CDR3nt: TGCGCCAGCAGCTTGACTAGCGGAGCCACCGGGGAGCTGTTTTTT

d_gene: NA
v_gene: TRBV20-1
j_gene: TRBJ1-3
abundance: NA
CDR3aa: CSARGRNTIYF
CDR3nt: TGCAGTGCTAGAGGGAGAAACACCATATATTTT

d_gene: TRBD1
v_gene: TRBV7-8
j_gene: TRBJ1-2
abundance: NA
CDR3aa: CASSRLRTGDVVYGYTF
CDR3nt: TGTGCCAGCAGCAGGCTAAGGACAGGGGATGTTGTTTATGGCTACACCTTC

d_gene: NA
v_gene: TRBV6-1
j_gene: TRBJ1-6
abundance: NA
CDR3aa: CASSEREVNSPLHF
CDR3nt: TGTGCCAGCAGTGAAAGAGAGGTTAATTCACCCCTCCACTTT

d_gene: NA
v_gene: TRBV14
j_gene: TRBJ1-6
abundance: NA
CDR3aa: CASSQLLNSPLHF
CDR3nt: TGTGCCAGCAGCCAGCTCCTAAATTCACCCCTCCACTTT

d_gene: NA
v_gene: TRBV5-6
j_gene: TRBJ1-4
abundance: NA
CDR3aa: CASSLGGRGEKLFF
CDR3nt: TGTGCCAGCAGCTTGGGGGGAAGGGGTGAAAAACTGTTTTTT

d_gene: NA
v_gene: TRBV7-2
j_gene: TRBJ1-5
abundance: NA
CDR3aa: CASSRDYYSNQPQHF
CDR3nt: TGTGCCAGCAGCCGGGATTATTATAGCAATCAGCCCCAGCATTTT

d_gene: NA
v_gene: TRBV7-6
j_gene: TRBJ2-5
abundance: NA
CDR3aa: CASSLGRKETQYF
CDR3nt: TGTGCCAGCAGCTTAGGGCGTAAAGAGACCCAGTACTTC

d_gene: NA
v_gene: TRBV5-4
j_gene: TRBJ1-6
abundance: NA
CDR3aa: CASSLQGVDSPLHF
CDR3nt: TGTGCCAGCAGCTTGCAAGGGGTTGATTCACCCCTCCACTTT

d_gene: NA
v_gene: TRBV19
j_gene: TRBJ1-5
abundance: NA
CDR3aa: CASSPNGNQPQHF
CDR3nt: TGTGCCAGTAGTCCTAACGGAAATCAGCCCCAGCATTTT

d_gene: NA
v_gene: TRBV4-3
j_gene: TRBJ1-1
abundance: NA
CDR3aa: CASSHGQGAEAFF
CDR3nt: TGCGCCAGCAGCCACGGGCAAGGGGCCGAAGCTTTCTTT

d_gene: TRBD2
v_gene: TRBV29-1
j_gene: TRBJ2-5
abundance: NA
CDR3aa: CSVQLAEETQYF
CDR3nt: TGCAGCGTCCAACTAGCGGAAGAGACCCAGTACTTC

d_gene: NA
v_gene: TRBV6-1
j_gene: TRBJ1-4
abundance: NA
CDR3aa: CASSRQATNEKLFF
CDR3nt: TGTGCCAGCAGTCGGCAAGCAACTAATGAAAAACTGTTTTTT

d_gene: NA
v_gene: TRBV19
j_gene: TRBJ1-1
abundance: NA
CDR3aa: CASTPLLRVNTEAFF
CDR3nt: TGTGCCAGTACCCCACTACTACGGGTGAACACTGAAGCTTTCTTT

d_gene: TRBD2
v_gene: TRBV6-1
j_gene: TRBJ2-3
abundance: NA
CDR3aa: CATIAGDLTDTQYF
CDR3nt: TGTGCCACCATAGCGGGGGATCTGACAGATACGCAGTATTTT

d_gene: NA
v_gene: TRBV13
j_gene: TRBJ2-5
abundance: once
CDR3aa: CASSWGRAPGETQYF
CDR3nt: TGTGCCAGCAGCTGGGGACGCGCGCCAGGAGAGACCCAGTACTTC

d_gene: NA
v_gene: TRBV25-1
j_gene: TRBJ2-3
abundance: NA
CDR3aa: CASTTYGGGTDTQYF
CDR3nt: TGTGCCAGCACCACGTATGGAGGAGGCACAGATACGCAGTATTTT

d_gene: TRBD1
v_gene: TRBV19
j_gene: TRBJ2-5
abundance: NA
CDR3aa: CASSVGQGRETQYF
CDR3nt: TGTGCCAGTAGTGTTGGACAGGGGCGAGAGACCCAGTACTTC

d_gene: NA
v_gene: TRBV6-4
j_gene: TRBJ2-3
abundance: NA
CDR3aa: CASSDGSTDTQYF
CDR3nt: TGTGCCAGCAGTGACGGGAGCACAGATACGCAGTATTTT

d_gene: TRBD1
v_gene: TRBV7-9
j_gene: TRBJ1-3
abundance: NA
CDR3aa: CASSRGTDSGNTIYF
CDR3nt: TGTGCCAGCAGCCGCGGGACAGACTCTGGAAACACCATATATTTT

d_gene: NA
v_gene: TRBV21-1
j_gene: TRBJ1-1
abundance: NA
CDR3aa: CASSKRGSEAFF
CDR3nt: TGTGCCAGCAGCAAAAGGGGGTCTGAAGCTTTCTTT

d_gene: NA
v_gene: TRBV19
j_gene: TRBJ2-3
abundance: NA
CDR3aa: CASSMFADTQYF
CDR3nt: TGTGCCAGTAGTATGTTTGCAGATACGCAGTATTTT

d_gene: NA
v_gene: TRBV9
j_gene: TRBJ2-2
abundance: NA
CDR3aa: CASSARSANTGELFF
CDR3nt: TGTGCCAGCAGCGCACGGAGCGCGAACACCGGGGAGCTGTTTTTT

d_gene: NA
v_gene: TRBV7-6
j_gene: TRBJ2-2
abundance: NA
CDR3aa: CASSLRRNTGELFF
CDR3nt: TGTGCCAGCAGCTTGCGCCGGAACACCGGGGAGCTGTTTTTT

d_gene: NA
v_gene: TRBV5-6
j_gene: TRBJ2-7
abundance: NA
CDR3aa: CASSDLTESSYEQYF
CDR3nt: TGTGCCAGCAGCGATTTGACAGAGAGCTCCTACGAGCAGTACTTC

d_gene: NA
v_gene: TRBV11-2
j_gene: TRBJ2-5
abundance: NA
CDR3aa: CASSLVPGTQETQYF
CDR3nt: TGTGCCAGCAGCTTAGTCCCCGGGACCCAAGAGACCCAGTACTTC

d_gene: NA
v_gene: TRBV6-5
j_gene: TRBJ1-1
abundance: NA
CDR3aa: CASALRESTEAFF
CDR3nt: TGTGCCAGCGCTCTACGGGAGAGCACTGAAGCTTTCTTT

d_gene: NA
v_gene: TRBV2
j_gene: TRBJ1-1
abundance: once
CDR3aa: CASSRGTEAFF
CDR3nt: TGTGCCAGCAGTAGGGGCACTGAAGCTTTCTTT

d_gene: NA
v_gene: TRBV2
j_gene: TRBJ1-2
abundance: NA
CDR3aa: CASSEGKAYGYTF
CDR3nt: TGTGCCAGCAGTGAAGGGAAGGCCTATGGCTACACCTTC

d_gene: NA
v_gene: TRBV4-3
j_gene: TRBJ2-5
abundance: NA
CDR3aa: CASSQDTRRRETQYF
CDR3nt: TGCGCCAGCAGCCAAGACACCCGAAGGAGAGAGACCCAGTACTTC

d_gene: NA
v_gene: TRBV7-2
j_gene: TRBJ2-5
abundance: NA
CDR3aa: CASSLLQGGETQYF
CDR3nt: TGTGCCAGCAGCTTACTGCAGGGCGGGGAGACCCAGTACTTC

d_gene: TRBD1
v_gene: TRBV29-1
j_gene: TRBJ1-2
abundance: NA
CDR3aa: CSVEGQGAGYGYTF
CDR3nt: TGCAGCGTTGAAGGACAGGGGGCCGGTTATGGCTACACCTTC

d_gene: NA
v_gene: TRBV7-2
j_gene: TRBJ2-7
abundance: once
CDR3aa: CASSLAAHQREQYF
CDR3nt: TGTGCCAGCAGCTTAGCGGCCCACCAGCGCGAGCAGTACTTC

d_gene: TRBD1
v_gene: TRBV6-6
j_gene: TRBJ2-1
abundance: NA
CDR3aa: CASSFPGQGNNEQFF
CDR3nt: TGTGCCAGCAGTTTTCCGGGACAGGGCAACAATGAGCAGTTCTTC

d_gene: TRBD2
v_gene: TRBV4-1
j_gene: TRBJ2-5
abundance: NA
CDR3aa: CASSQEFGLAGGQETQYF
CDR3nt: TGCGCCAGCAGCCAAGAGTTCGGACTAGCGGGGGGTCAAGAGACCCAGTACTTC

d_gene: TRBD2
v_gene: TRBV7-2
j_gene: TRBJ2-1
abundance: NA
CDR3aa: CASIGGGVGEQFF
CDR3nt: TGTGCCAGCATCGGCGGGGGGGTCGGTGAGCAGTTCTTC

d_gene: TRBD1
v_gene: TRBV29-1
j_gene: TRBJ1-1
abundance: NA
CDR3aa: CSVENRGQNTEAFF
CDR3nt: TGCAGCGTTGAAAACAGGGGGCAAAACACTGAAGCTTTCTTT